Listed below are T cell receptor beta chains from one sample, sequenced in a study of beta chain features in type 1 diabetes. This table comes from immunoSEQ multiplex PCR, and its TCRdb copy is limited to in-frame clones, with some not included. The profile shows around 160,000 clones, approximately 9% of them singletons. What was sequenced was central memory CD4+ T cells from blood. The receptor set was obtained from a woman between 18 and 30 years old with type 1 diabetes. CDR3s include the opening cysteine and the closing phenylalanine or tryptophan. A D gene is named only where the DNA matches it firmly. Expanded clones are given a class, and other clones once, few, many or no size at all.

D,size,J,length,V,DNA,CDR3
TRBD1,few,TRBJ1-4,14,TRBV5-1,TGCGCCAGCAGCTTTGGACAGGGTGACGAAAAACTGTTTTTT,CASSFGQGDEKLFF
TRBD1,few,TRBJ2-2,14,TRBV14,TGTGCCAGCAGCCAGGACAGGGGCACCGGGGAGCTGTTTTTT,CASSQDRGTGELFF
TRBD1,-,TRBJ1-6,14,TRBV10-3,TGTGCCATCAGCCAGACAGGGGGCAATTCACCCCTCCACTTT,CAISQTGGNSPLHF
-,-,TRBJ2-1,12,TRBV6-6,TGTGCCAGCATTCTAACCATTCATGAGCAGTTCTTC,CASILTIHEQFF
-,-,TRBJ1-5,12,TRBV7-2,TGTGCCAGCAGCTCCCCCTCTCAGCCCCAGCATTTT,CASSSPSQPQHF
-,-,TRBJ2-4,14,TRBV5-1,TGCGCCAGCAGCATAGACCAGGGTGGGGCCATTCAGTACTTC,CASSIDQGGAIQYF
TRBD1,few,TRBJ1-3,12,TRBV6-5,TGTGCCAGCAGTGCACAGGGGGACACCATATATTTT,CASSAQGDTIYF
TRBD1,few,TRBJ1-4,13,TRBV18,TGTGCCAGCACGGGACAGGGTAGCGAAAAACTGTTTTTT,CASTGQGSEKLFF
TRBD2,few,TRBJ2-5,13,TRBV19,TGTGCCAGTAGGCCGCGGGGGCAAGAGACCCAGTACTTC,CASRPRGQETQYF
TRBD2,-,TRBJ2-3,15,TRBV7-2,TGTGCCAGCAGCCCCGCCCCCCTAGCGGGGGGTCCCCTAGATTTT,CASSPAPLAGGPLDF
TRBD1,-,TRBJ2-7,16,TRBV4-3,TGCGCCAGCAGCCAATCTCCGGGACAGGGAACCTACGAGCAGTACTTC,CASSQSPGQGTYEQYF
-,few,TRBJ1-5,15,TRBV7-2,TGTGCCAGCACCTTAGGCGCAGGCCTGAATCAGCCCCAGCATTTT,CASTLGAGLNQPQHF
-,many,TRBJ1-1,12,TRBV29-1,TGCAGCGTGAACGGTCTGAACACTGAAGCTTTCTTT,CSVNGLNTEAFF
-,few,TRBJ2-7,13,TRBV5-4,TGTGCCAGCCAAAGGGGGGGCTCCTACGAGCAGTACTTC,CASQRGGSYEQYF
-,few,TRBJ2-1,13,TRBV29-1,TGCAGCGTTTCCGGGACTCATAGAAATGAGCAGTTCTTC,CSVSGTHRNEQFF
-,-,TRBJ1-3,17,TRBV9,TGTGCCAGCAGCGCCCAAGTCCGACAGGTCCCTGGAAACACCATATATTTT,CASSAQVRQVPGNTIYF
TRBD2,-,TRBJ2-1,15,TRBV6-6,TGTGCCATCAGTGAGGGTCGCGGGACTAACGATGAGCAGTTCTTC,CAISEGRGTNDEQFF
-,few,TRBJ2-1,14,TRBV7-2,TGTGCCAGCAGCGTAGCGGCAAGTGGAGACGAGCAGTTCTTC,CASSVAASGDEQFF
TRBD2,few,TRBJ2-6,16,TRBV7-8,TGTGCCAGCAGCATAGCGGGAGTGGCTGGGGCCAACGTCCTGACTTTC,CASSIAGVAGANVLTF
-,few,TRBJ2-7,14,TRBV19,TGTGCCAGTAGTCTTCCTACTAGACCCTACGAGCAGTACTTC,CASSLPTRPYEQYF
-,-,TRBJ1-2,12,TRBV4-1,TGCGCCAGCAGCCAAGCGATGGGCACAAAGACCTTC,CASSQAMGTKTF
-,-,TRBJ2-7,15,TRBV4-2,TGTGCCAGCAGCCAAAATCTGGTCCTAGCCCCCGAGCAGTACTTC,CASSQNLVLAPEQYF
-,few,TRBJ2-5,12,TRBV28,TGTGCCAGCAGCACCAACGCTCGGGAGCAGTACTTC,CASSTNAREQYF
TRBD2,-,TRBJ2-3,14,TRBV5-4,TGTGCCAGCAACCGGGGGGGGAGCACAGATACGCAGTATTTT,CASNRGGSTDTQYF
-,-,TRBJ1-4,13,TRBV29-1,TGCAGCGTCACAGGGCTCCCTAATGAAAAACTGTTTTTT,CSVTGLPNEKLFF
-,-,TRBJ2-1,16,TRBV5-1,TGCGCCAGCAGCACCGGAAGGACAGCTCTAGTCAATGAGCAGTTCTTC,CASSTGRTALVNEQFF
TRBD1,-,TRBJ2-1,13,TRBV27,TGTGCCAGCACCCGACAGGGGTCCAATGAGCAGTTCTTC,CASTRQGSNEQFF
TRBD1,-,TRBJ1-2,14,TRBV6-5,TGTGCCAGCAGTTACGGGACAGATAACTATGGCTACACCTTC,CASSYGTDNYGYTF
-,few,TRBJ1-1,13,TRBV5-1,TGCGCCAGCAGCTTGGCCGAGGGCACTGAAGCTTTCTTT,CASSLAEGTEAFF
TRBD2,many,TRBJ2-3,17,TRBV7-2,TGTGCCAGCAGCTCACCTTTAGCGGGAGGTTCTGGAGATACGCAGTATTTT,CASSSPLAGGSGDTQYF
-,-,TRBJ1-1,15,TRBV2,TGTGCCAGCGATCCTCCGGGGGGACTGAAAAAGGAAGCTTTCTTT,CASDPPGGLKKEAFF
-,few,TRBJ1-2,11,TRBV20-1,TGCAGTGCCTCAAACAGGGTTGGCTACACCTTC,CSASNRVGYTF
-,-,TRBJ1-1,14,TRBV7-9,TGTGCCAGCAGCTCGCGGGCGGGGCGTACTGAAGCTTTCTTT,CASSSRAGRTEAFF
-,few,TRBJ1-1,15,TRBV30,TGTGCCTGGAGTATAGGACAGTCCATGAACACTGAAGCTTTCTTT,CAWSIGQSMNTEAFF
-,-,TRBJ2-5,13,TRBV5-1,TGCGCCAGCAGCCTCGACTCCCAAGAGACCCAGTACTTC,CASSLDSQETQYF
-,-,TRBJ2-2,14,TRBV29-1,TGCAGCGTTGTGCCGGGATCTAACACCGGGGAGCTGTTTTTT,CSVVPGSNTGELFF
TRBD1,few,TRBJ2-2,15,TRBV6-1,TGTGCCAGCAGCAGACAGGGGGCGAACACCGGGGAGCTGTTTTTT,CASSRQGANTGELFF
TRBD1,few,TRBJ1-1,14,TRBV7-8,TGTGCCAGCAGTTTAGGACAGGGATCCAGTGAAGCTTTCTTT,CASSLGQGSSEAFF
TRBD1,-,TRBJ1-1,15,TRBV19,TGTGCCAGTAGTAGCAGGGGGCTCGGTAACCCTGAAGCTTTCTTT,CASSSRGLGNPEAFF
-,-,TRBJ2-5,12,TRBV19,TGTGCCAGTAGTAGCGGGCAAGAGACCCAGTACTTC,CASSSGQETQYF
-,-,TRBJ1-1,13,TRBV5-4,TGTGCCAGCAGCATACCAGGGAACACTGAAGCTTTCTTT,CASSIPGNTEAFF
-,few,TRBJ2-1,14,TRBV28,TGTGCCAGCAAGGGGCAGGGTGGGCACAATGAGCAGTTCTTC,CASKGQGGHNEQFF
-,-,TRBJ1-2,14,TRBV5-1,TGCGCCAGCAGCGTGGACCGGACAGAGTATGGCTACACCTTC,CASSVDRTEYGYTF
-,few,TRBJ2-1,11,TRBV5-6,TGTGCCAGCAGCTTGCTTAATGAGCAGTTCTTC,CASSLLNEQFF
-,few,TRBJ1-1,13,TRBV27,TGTGCCAGCAGTTCCCCAAACAGCATTGAAGCTTTCTTT,CASSSPNSIEAFF
-,-,TRBJ2-3,14,TRBV5-1,TGCGCCAGCAGCTCCGGACAGAGCACAGATACGCAGTATTTT,CASSSGQSTDTQYF
-,-,TRBJ2-3,12,TRBV14,TGTGCCAGCAGCCTGGGCGGGAATGTGCAGTATTTT,CASSLGGNVQYF
TRBD1,few,TRBJ1-2,14,TRBV5-4,TGTGCCAGCAGCTTAGCAGGGGGCGCCTATGGCTACACCTTC,CASSLAGGAYGYTF
TRBD2,-,TRBJ2-1,15,TRBV14,TGTGCCAGCAGCCGTCAGACTAGCGGGAGGGGTGAGCAGTTCTTC,CASSRQTSGRGEQFF
-,-,TRBJ2-5,12,TRBV7-9,TGTGCCAGCAGCTCCCAGCGAGAGACCCAGTACTTC,CASSSQRETQYF
-,-,TRBJ1-4,16,TRBV6-5,TGTGCCAGCAGTTACGCCCCGGACAGCCCTTGGGAAAAACTGTTTTTT,CASSYAPDSPWEKLFF
-,-,TRBJ2-1,14,TRBV9,TGTGCCAGCAGCGTAGGCGGATACTACAATGAGCAGTTCTTC,CASSVGGYYNEQFF
-,-,TRBJ2-1,16,TRBV7-9,TGTGCCAGCAGCTTACGGTCAGGGATGGGCTACAATGAGCAGTTCTTC,CASSLRSGMGYNEQFF
-,few,TRBJ1-6,14,TRBV9,TGTGCCAGCAGCGTCCTGACTGAGAATTCACCCCTCCACTTT,CASSVLTENSPLHF
-,-,TRBJ2-5,14,TRBV19,TGTGCCAGTAGTTCCGGCGGAGTCGGTGGGACCCAGTACTTC,CASSSGGVGGTQYF